Listed below are T cell receptor beta chains from one sample, sequenced in a study of beta chain features in type 1 diabetes. The data were produced by immunoSEQ multiplex PCR, yet TCRdb's version contains in-frame clones alone and is incomplete. The sample yields under 900,000 clones, roughly 16% seen once. Sequenced: naive CD4+ T cells from blood. The receptors originated from a woman in her late teens or twenties in good health. Each CDR3 is given with its conserved first and last residue. A D gene is named only where the DNA matches it firmly. Expanded clones are given a class, and other clones once, few, many or no size at all.

D gene | J gene | V gene | clone size | CDR3 DNA | CDR3 protein
TRBD2 | TRBJ2-7 | TRBV7-9 | few | TGTGCCAGCAGCTCGGGGACTAGCGGGAGTTTTGACGAGCAGTACTTC | CASSSGTSGSFDEQYF
NA | TRBJ1-1 | TRBV10-3 | few | TGTGCCATCAGTGAGTCCCGGCACAGGCGGAACACTGAAGCTTTCTTT | CAISESRHRRNTEAFF
NA | TRBJ2-7 | TRBV28 | NA | TGTGCCAGCAACAGGGACATTCCCTACGAGCAGTACTTC | CASNRDIPYEQYF
TRBD1 | TRBJ2-3 | TRBV7-3 | few | TGTGCCAGCAGCCTGGGACAGGGAACAGATACGCAGTATTTT | CASSLGQGTDTQYF
NA | TRBJ2-3 | TRBV29-1 | NA | TGCAGCGTTCGAGGCACTAGCAGATCAGCGGATACGCAGTATTTT | CSVRGTSRSADTQYF
TRBD2 | TRBJ2-1 | TRBV7-2 | few | TGTGCCAGCAGCTTAGAACCTTCTCTTAGCGGGAAGTTCTTC | CASSLEPSLSGKFF
NA | TRBJ2-7 | TRBV9 | few | TGTGCCAGCAGCGTACGACCATGGGACTCTCGCTACGAGCAGTACTTC | CASSVRPWDSRYEQYF
NA | TRBJ1-3 | TRBV18 | few | TGTGCCAGCTCACCCGGGACAAACTCTGGAAACACCATATATTTT | CASSPGTNSGNTIYF
TRBD1 | TRBJ2-1 | TRBV11-2 | NA | TGTGCCAGCAGCTCGACAGGGTACAATGAGCAGTTCTTC | CASSSTGYNEQFF
NA | TRBJ2-2 | TRBV28 | NA | TGTGCCAGCAGTGTGTGGGGAGCGCAGAACACCGGGGAGCTGTTTTTT | CASSVWGAQNTGELFF
TRBD2 | TRBJ2-3 | TRBV9 | few | TGTGCCAGCAGCGTAGGTGTGTCACCTAGGACTAGCGGAACTAGCACAGATACGCAGTATTTT | CASSVGVSPRTSGTSTDTQYF
NA | TRBJ2-1 | TRBV2 | NA | TGTGCCGCCCTGGGAGATGAGCAGTTCTTC | CAALGDEQFF
NA | TRBJ2-5 | TRBV5-6 | NA | TGTGCCAGCAGCCCTCCTGCGGGGTTCCAAGAGACCCAGTACTTC | CASSPPAGFQETQYF
TRBD2 | TRBJ2-1 | TRBV7-2 | NA | TGTGCCAGCGGATCCGGGACTAGCGGGCCAAATGAGCAGTTCTTC | CASGSGTSGPNEQFF
NA | TRBJ2-5 | TRBV7-2 | NA | TGTGCCAGCAGCCACACTCGCGGGACGCAAGAGACCCAGTACTTC | CASSHTRGTQETQYF
NA | TRBJ2-1 | TRBV9 | few | TGTGCCAGCAGCGTTTTACTCCGGGAGCCTTTATTCTTC | CASSVLLREPLFF
TRBD1 | TRBJ1-4 | TRBV29-1 | NA | TGCAGCGTTCAGGGGGAGGATGAAAAACTGTTTTTT | CSVQGEDEKLFF
NA | TRBJ2-7 | TRBV5-6 | few | TGTGCCAGCAGCTTGGCCCACTCCTACGAGCAGTACTTC | CASSLAHSYEQYF
NA | TRBJ1-2 | TRBV29-1 | NA | TGCAGCGTCGTTGACCCTAACTATGGCTACACCTTC | CSVVDPNYGYTF
NA | TRBJ1-5 | TRBV7-9 | NA | TGTGCCAGCAGCTCCAACACCAATCAGCCCCAGCATTTT | CASSSNTNQPQHF
NA | TRBJ2-7 | TRBV5-4 | few | TGTGCCAGCAGCTCCCAAAGGGAGTACGAGCAGTACTTC | CASSSQREYEQYF
NA | TRBJ2-1 | TRBV11-1 | NA | TGTGCCAGCACCAACCGAGGGGAGAGGAATGAGCAGTTCTTC | CASTNRGERNEQFF